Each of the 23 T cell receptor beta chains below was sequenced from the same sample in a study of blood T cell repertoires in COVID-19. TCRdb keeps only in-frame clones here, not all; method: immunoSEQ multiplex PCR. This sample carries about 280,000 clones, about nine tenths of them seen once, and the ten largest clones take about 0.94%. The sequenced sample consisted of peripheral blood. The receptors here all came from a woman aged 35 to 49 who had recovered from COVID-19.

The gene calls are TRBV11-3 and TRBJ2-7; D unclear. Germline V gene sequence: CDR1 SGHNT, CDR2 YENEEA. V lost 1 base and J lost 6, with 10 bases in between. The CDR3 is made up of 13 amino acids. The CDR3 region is CASSLGLDSEQYF. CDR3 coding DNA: TGTGCCAGCAGCTTAGGTCTTGACTCCGAGCAGTACTTC. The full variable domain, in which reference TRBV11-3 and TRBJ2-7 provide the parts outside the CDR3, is EAGVVQSPRYKIIEKKQPVAFWCNPISGHNTLYWYLQNLGQGPELLIRYENEEAVDDSQLPKDRFSAERLKGVDSTLKIQPAELGDSAVYLCASSLGLDSEQYFGPGTRLTVT.

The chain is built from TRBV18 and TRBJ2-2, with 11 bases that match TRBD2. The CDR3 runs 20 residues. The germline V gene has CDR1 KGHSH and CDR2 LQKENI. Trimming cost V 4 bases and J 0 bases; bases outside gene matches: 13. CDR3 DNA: TGTGCCAGCTCACGTCACGGACTAGCGGGCCCCCTCGCGAACACCGGGGAGCTGTTTTTT. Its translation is CASSRHGLAGPLANTGELFF.

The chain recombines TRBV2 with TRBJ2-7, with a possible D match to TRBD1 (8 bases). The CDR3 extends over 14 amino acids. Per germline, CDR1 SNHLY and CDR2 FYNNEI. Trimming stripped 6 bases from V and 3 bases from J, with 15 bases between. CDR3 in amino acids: CASRGGTGYYEQYF. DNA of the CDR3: TGTGCCAGCAGGGGGGGGACAGGTTACTACGAGCAGTACTTC.

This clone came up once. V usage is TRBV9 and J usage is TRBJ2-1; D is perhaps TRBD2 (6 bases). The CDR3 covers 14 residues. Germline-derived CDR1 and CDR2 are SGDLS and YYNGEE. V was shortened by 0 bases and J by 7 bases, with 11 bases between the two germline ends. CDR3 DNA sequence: TGTGCCAGCAGCGTAGTAGGGCGGGAAAATGAGCAGTTCTTC. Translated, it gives CASSVVGRENEQFF.

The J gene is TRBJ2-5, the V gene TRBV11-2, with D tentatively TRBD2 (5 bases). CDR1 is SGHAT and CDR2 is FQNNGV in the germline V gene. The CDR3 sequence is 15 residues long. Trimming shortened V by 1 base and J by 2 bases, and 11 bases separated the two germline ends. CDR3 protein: CASSLGLGGQETQYF. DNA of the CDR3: TGTGCCAGCAGCTTAGGGCTCGGCGGGCAAGAGACCCAGTACTTC.

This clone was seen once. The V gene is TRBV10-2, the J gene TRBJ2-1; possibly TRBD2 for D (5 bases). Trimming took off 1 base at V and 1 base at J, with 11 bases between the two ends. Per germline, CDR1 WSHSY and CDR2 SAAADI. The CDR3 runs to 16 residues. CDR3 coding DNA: TGCGCCAGCAGTGAGTTGAGGGCCACTTCCTACAATGAGCAGTTCTTC. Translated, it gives CASSELRATSYNEQFF.

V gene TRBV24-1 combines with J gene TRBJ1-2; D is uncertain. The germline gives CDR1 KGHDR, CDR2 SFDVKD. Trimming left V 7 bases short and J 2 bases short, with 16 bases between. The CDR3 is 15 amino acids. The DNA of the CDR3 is TGTGCCACCAGGAGCGGTGGACCGCTCAACTATGGCTACACCTTC. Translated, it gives CATRSGGPLNYGYTF.

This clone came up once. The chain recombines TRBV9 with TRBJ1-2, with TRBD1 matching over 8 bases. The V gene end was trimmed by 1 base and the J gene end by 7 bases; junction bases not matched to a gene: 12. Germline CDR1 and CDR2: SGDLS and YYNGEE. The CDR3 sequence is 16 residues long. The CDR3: CASSVSPTGEGFGYTF. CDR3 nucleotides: TGTGCCAGCAGCGTATCCCCGACAGGGGAAGGGTTTGGCTACACCTTC.

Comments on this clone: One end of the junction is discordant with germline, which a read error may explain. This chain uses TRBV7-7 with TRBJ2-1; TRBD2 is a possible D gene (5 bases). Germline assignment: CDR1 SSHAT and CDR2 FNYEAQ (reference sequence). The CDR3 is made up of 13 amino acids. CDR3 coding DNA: TGTGCTAGCAGCGAAACCCTAGCAACTGAGCAGTTCTTC. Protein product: CASSETLATEQFF.

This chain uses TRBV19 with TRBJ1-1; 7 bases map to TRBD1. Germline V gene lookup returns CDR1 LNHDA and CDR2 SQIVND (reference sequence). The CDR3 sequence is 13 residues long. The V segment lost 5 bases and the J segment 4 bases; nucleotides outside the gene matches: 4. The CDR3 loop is CASSSSGGTEAFF. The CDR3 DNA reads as TGTGCCAGTAGTTCCTCAGGGGGCACTGAAGCTTTCTTT.

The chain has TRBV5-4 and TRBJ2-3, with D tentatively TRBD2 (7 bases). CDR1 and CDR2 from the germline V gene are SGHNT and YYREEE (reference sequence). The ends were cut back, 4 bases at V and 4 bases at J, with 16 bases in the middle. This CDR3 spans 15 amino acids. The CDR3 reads CASSPGRGRSDTQYF. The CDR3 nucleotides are TGTGCCAGCAGCCCGGGGAGGGGGAGGTCAGATACGCAGTATTTT. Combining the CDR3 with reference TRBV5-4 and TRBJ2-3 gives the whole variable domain ETGVTQSPTHLIKTRGQQVTLRCSSQSGHNTVSWYQQALGQGPQFIFQYYREEENGRGNFPPRFSGLQFPNYSSELNVNALELDDSALYLCASSPGRGRSDTQYFGPGTRLTVL.

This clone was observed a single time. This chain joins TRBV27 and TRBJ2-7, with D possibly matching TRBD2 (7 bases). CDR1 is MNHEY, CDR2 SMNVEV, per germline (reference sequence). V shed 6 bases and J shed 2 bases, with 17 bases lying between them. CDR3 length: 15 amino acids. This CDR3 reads CASSPDGGGPYEQYF. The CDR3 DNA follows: TGTGCCAGCAGCCCAGACGGCGGGGGCCCCTACGAGCAGTACTTC.

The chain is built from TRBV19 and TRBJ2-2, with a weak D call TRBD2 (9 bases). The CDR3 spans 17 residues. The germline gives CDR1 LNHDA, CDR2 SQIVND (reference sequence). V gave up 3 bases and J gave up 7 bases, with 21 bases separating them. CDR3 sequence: CASSINKASGTGGELFF. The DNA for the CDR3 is TGTGCCAGTAGTATTAATAAGGCTAGCGGGACAGGCGGGGAGCTGTTTTTT.

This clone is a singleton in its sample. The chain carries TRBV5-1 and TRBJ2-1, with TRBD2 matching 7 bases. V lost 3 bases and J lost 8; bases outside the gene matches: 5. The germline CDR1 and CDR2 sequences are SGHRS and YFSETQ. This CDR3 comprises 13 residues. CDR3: CASSSGLVHEQFF. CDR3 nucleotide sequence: TGCGCCAGCAGCTCTGGACTAGTACATGAGCAGTTCTTC.

The CDR3 DNA reads as TGTGCCAGCTCACCCGAGATGCAGGCCAACTATGGCTACACCTTC. Its protein is CASSPEMQANYGYTF. This rearrangement joins TRBV18 to TRBJ1-2; D ambiguous. In germline, CDR1 is KGHSH, CDR2 LQKENI. The CDR3 loop spans 15 amino acids. V was pared by 3 bases and J by 2 bases, with 13 bases between.

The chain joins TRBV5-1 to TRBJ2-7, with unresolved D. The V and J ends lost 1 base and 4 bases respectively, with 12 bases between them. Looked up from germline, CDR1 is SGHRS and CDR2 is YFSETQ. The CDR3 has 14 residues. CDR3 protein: CASSLNREKYEQYF. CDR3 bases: TGCGCCAGCAGCTTGAATAGAGAGAAATACGAGCAGTACTTC.

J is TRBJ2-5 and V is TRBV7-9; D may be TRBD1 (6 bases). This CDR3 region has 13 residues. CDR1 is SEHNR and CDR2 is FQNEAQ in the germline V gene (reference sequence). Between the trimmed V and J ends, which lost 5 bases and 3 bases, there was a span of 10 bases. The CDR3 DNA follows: TGTGCCAGCAGCCTAGGGACAAAAGAGACCCAGTACTTC. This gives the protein CASSLGTKETQYF.

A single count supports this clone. The CDR3 DNA reads TGTGCCAGCAGCTTGGTTAGCGGGACCCTTCCGGGTTTAAAAAACATTCAGTACTTC. This encodes CASSLVSGTLPGLKNIQYF. The gene calls are TRBV5-6 and TRBJ2-4; 8 bases are a match to TRBD2. Losses at the gene ends were 0 bases for V and 4 bases for J; bases not matched to a gene: 15. Germline CDR1 is SGHDT and CDR2 is YYEEEE. This CDR3 has 19 amino acids. Complete variable domain (other parts from reference TRBV5-6 and TRBJ2-4): DAGVTQSPTHLIKTRGQQVTLRCSPKSGHDTVSWYQQALGQGPQFIFQYYEEEERQRGNFPDRFSGHQFPNYSSELNVNALLLGDSALYLCASSLVSGTLPGLKNIQYFGAGTRLSVL.

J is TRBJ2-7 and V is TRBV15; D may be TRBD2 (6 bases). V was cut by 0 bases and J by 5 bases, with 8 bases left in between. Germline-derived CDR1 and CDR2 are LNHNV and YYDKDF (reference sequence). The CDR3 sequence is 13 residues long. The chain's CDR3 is CATSRDRGNEQYF. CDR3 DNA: TGTGCCACCAGCAGAGATCGCGGGAACGAGCAGTACTTC.

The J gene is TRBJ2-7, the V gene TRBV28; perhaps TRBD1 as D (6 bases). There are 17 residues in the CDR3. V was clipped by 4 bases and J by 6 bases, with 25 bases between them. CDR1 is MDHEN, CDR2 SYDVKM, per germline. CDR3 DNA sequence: TGTGCCAGCAGTTCCTTGGGGGCGGAGGCCTCAAGTAGCGAGCAGTACTTC. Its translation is CASSSLGAEASSSEQYF.

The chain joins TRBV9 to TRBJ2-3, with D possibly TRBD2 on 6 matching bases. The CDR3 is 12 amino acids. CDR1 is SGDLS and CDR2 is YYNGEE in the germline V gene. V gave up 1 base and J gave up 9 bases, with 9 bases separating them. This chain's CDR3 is CASSVSAGTQYF. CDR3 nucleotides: TGTGCCAGCAGCGTATCCGCGGGGACGCAGTATTTT.

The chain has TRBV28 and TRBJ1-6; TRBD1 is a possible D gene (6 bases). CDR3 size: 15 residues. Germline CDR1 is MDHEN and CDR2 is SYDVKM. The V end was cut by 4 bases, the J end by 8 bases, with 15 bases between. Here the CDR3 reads CASSSLQGFYSPLHF. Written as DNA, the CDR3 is TGTGCCAGCAGTTCGTTACAGGGTTTCTATTCACCCCTCCACTTT. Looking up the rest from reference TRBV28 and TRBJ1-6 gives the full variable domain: DVKVTQSSRYLVKRTGEKVFLECVQDMDHENMFWYRQDPGLGLRLIYFSYDVKMKEKGDIPEGYSVSREKKERFSLILESASTNQTSMYLCASSSLQGFYSPLHFGNGTRLTVT.

CDR3 amino acids: CASSPGGKLFF. CDR3 in DNA: TGTGCCAGCAGCCCGGGGGGAAAACTGTTTTTT. The chain couples TRBV7-9 to TRBJ1-4, with a weak D call TRBD1 (5 bases). V gave up 5 bases and J gave up 10 bases, with 8 bases separating them. The CDR3 consists of 11 residues. In germline, CDR1 is SEHNR, CDR2 FQNEAQ (reference sequence).